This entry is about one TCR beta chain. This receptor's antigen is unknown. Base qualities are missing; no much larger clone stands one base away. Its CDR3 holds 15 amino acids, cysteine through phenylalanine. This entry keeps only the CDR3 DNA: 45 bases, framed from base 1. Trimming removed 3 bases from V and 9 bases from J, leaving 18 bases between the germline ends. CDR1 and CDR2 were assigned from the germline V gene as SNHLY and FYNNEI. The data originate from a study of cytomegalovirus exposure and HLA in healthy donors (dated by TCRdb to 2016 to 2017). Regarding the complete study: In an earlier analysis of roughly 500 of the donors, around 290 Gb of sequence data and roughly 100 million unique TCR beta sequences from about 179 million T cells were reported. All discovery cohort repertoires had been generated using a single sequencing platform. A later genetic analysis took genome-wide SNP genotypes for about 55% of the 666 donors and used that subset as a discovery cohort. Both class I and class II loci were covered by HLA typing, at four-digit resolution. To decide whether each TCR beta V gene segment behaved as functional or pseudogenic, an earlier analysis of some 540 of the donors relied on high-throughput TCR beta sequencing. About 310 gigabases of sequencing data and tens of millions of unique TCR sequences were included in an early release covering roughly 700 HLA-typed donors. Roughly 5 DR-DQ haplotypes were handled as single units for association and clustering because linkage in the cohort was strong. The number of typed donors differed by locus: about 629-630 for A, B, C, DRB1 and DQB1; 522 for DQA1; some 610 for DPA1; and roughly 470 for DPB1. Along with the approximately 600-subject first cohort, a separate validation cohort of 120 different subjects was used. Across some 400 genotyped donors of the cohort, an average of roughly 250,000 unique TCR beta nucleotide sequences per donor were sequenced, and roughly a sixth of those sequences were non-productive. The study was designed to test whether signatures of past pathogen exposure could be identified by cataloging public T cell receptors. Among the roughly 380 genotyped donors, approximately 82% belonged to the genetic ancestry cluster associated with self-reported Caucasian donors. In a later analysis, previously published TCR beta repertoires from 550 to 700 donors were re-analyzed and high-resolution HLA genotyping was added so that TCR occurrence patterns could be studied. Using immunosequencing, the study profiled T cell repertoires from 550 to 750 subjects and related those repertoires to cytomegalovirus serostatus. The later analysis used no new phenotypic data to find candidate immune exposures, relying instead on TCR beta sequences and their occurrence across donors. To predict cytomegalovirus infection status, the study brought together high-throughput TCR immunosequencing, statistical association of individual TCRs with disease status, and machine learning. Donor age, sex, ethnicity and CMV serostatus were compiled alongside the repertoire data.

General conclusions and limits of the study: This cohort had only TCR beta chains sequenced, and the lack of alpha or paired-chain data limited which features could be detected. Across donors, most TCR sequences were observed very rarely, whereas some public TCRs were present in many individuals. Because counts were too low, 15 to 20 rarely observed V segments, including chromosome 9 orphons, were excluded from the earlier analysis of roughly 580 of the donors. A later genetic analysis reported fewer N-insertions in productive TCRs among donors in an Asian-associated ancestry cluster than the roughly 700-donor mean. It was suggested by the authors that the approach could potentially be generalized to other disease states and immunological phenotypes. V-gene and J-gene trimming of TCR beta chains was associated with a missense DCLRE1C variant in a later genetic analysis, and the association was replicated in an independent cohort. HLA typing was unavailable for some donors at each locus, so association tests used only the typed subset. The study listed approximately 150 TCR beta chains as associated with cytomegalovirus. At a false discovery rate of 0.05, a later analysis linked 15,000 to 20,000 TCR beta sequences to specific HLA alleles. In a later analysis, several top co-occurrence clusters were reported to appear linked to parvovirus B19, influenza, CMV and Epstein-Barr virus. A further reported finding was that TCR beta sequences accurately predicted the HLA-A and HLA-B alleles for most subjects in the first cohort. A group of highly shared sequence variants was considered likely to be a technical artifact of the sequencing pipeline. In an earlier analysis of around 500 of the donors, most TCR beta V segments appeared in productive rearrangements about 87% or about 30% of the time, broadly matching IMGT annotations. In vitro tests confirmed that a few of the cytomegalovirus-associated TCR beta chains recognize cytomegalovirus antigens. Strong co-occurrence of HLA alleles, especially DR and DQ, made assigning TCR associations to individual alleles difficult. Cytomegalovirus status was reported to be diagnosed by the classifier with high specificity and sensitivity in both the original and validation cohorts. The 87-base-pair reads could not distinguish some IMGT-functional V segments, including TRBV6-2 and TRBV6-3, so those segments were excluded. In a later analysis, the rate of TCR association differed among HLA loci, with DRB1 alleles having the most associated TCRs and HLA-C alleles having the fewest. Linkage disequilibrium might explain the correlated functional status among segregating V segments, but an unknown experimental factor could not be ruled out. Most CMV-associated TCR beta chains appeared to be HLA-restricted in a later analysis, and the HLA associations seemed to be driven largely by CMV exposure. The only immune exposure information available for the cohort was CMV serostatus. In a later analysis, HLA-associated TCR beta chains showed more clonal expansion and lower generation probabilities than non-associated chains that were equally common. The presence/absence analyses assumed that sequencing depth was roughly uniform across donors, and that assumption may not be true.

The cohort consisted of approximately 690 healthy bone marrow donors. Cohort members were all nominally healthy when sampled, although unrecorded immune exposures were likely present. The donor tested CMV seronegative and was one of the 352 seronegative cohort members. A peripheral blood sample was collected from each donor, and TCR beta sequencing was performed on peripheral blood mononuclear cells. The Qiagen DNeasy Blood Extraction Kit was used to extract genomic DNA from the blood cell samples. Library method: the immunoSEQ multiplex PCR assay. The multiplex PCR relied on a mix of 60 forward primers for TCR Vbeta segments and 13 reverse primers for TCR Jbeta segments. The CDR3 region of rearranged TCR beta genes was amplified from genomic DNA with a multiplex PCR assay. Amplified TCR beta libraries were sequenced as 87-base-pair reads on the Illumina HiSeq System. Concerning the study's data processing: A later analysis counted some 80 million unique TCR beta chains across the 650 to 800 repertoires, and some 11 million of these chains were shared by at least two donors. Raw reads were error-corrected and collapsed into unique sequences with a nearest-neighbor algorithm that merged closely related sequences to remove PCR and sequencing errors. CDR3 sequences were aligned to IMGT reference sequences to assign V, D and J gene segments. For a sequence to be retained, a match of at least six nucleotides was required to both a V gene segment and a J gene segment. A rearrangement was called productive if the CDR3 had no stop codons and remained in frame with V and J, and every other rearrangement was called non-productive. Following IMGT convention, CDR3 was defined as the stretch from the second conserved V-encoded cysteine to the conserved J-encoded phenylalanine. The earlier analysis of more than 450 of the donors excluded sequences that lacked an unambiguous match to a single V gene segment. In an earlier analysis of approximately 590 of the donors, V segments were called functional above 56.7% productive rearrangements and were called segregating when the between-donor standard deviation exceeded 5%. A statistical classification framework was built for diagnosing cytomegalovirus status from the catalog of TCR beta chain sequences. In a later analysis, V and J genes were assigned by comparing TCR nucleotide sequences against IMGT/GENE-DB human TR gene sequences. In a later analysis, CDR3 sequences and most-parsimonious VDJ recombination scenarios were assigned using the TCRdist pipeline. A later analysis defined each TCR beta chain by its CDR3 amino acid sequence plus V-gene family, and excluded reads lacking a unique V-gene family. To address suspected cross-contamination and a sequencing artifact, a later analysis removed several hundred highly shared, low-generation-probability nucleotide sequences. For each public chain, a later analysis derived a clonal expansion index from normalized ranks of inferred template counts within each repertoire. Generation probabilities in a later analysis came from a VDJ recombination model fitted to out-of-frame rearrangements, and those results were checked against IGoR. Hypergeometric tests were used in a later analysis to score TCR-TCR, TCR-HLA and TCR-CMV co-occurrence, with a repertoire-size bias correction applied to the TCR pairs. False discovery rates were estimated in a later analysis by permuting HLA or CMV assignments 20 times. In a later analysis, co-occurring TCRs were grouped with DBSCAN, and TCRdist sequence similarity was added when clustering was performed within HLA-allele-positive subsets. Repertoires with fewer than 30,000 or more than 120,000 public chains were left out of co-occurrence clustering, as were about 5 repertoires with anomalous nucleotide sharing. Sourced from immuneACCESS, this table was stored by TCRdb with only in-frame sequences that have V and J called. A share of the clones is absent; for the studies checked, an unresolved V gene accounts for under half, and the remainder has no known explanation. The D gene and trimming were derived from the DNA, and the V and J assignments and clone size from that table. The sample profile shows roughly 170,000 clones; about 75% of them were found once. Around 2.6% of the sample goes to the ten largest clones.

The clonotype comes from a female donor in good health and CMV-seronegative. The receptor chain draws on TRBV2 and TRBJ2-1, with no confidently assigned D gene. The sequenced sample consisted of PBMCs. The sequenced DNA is TGTGCCAGCAGTGATTCGGGTCTCTCCCCGGGTGAGCAGTTCTTC. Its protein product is CASSDSGLSPGEQFF.